Here is one TCR beta chain with its context. Trimming removed 5 bases at V and 0 bases at J, with 7 bases between. Per germline, CDR1 LNHDA and CDR2 SQIVND (reference sequence). The CDR3 sequence is 14 residues long. The record originates from a study of blood T cell repertoires in COVID-19. Study-wide background: The United States, Italy and Spain provided the acute and convalescent COVID-19 samples. In each case, the material was cDNA or gDNA derived from T cells, B-cell-depleted T cells, or PBMCs.

Per the authors' pipeline: Cell counts per sample came from amplifying reference gene primers. The data were produced by immunoSEQ multiplex PCR, yet TCRdb's version contains in-frame clones alone and is incomplete. V, J and clone size are those of that table, while D and trimming were read from the DNA. This table has 85,000 to 90,000 clones, roughly 80% appearing once. Input material: peripheral blood. V gene TRBV19 combines with J gene TRBJ1-4; D ambiguous. The TCR was taken from a man between 65 and 79 years old with acute or convalescent COVID-19. CDR3 bases: TGTGCCAGTAGTGAAAGAGCAACTAATGAAAAACTGTTTTTT. This translates into CASSERATNEKLFF.